This entry describes one TCR beta chain. V was clipped by 6 bases and J by 2 bases, with 8 bases between them. The germline V gene encodes CDR1 MNHEY and CDR2 SMNVEV (reference sequence). CDR3 length equals 13 residues. The sample originates from a study of cytomegalovirus exposure and HLA in healthy donors. About the research overall: Earlier work reported 90 million to 120 million unique TCR beta sequences from about 179 million T cells.

Use of 60 Vbeta and 13 Jbeta primers characterized the PCR. TCRdb's table, derived via immunoSEQ multiplex PCR, lists solely in-frame clones and lacks some. This table holds 95,000 to 120,000 clones, roughly 70% found once. Sequencing was carried out using PBMCs. The source of this sequence is a man aged 18 to 30 in good health and CMV-seropositive. J is TRBJ1-5 and V is TRBV27, with D perhaps matching TRBD1 (6 bases). In nucleotides, the CDR3 is TGTGCCAGCAGCTACAGGGGCAATCAGCCCCAGCATTTT. As protein: CASSYRGNQPQHF.